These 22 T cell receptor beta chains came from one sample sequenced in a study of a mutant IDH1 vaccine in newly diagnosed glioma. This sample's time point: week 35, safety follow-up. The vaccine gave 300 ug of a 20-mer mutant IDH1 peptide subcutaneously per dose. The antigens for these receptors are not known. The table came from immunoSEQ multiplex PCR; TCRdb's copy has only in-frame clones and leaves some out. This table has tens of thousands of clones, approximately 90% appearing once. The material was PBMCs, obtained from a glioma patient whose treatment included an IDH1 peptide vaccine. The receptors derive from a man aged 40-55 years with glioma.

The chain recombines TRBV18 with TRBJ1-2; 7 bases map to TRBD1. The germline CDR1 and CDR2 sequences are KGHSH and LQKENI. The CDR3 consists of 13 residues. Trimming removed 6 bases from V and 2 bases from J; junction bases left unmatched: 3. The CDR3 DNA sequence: TGTGCCAGCTCCGAGACAGGGAACTATGGCTACACCTTC. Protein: CASSETGNYGYTF. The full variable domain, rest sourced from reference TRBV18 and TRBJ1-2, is NAGVMQNPRHLVRRRGQEARLRCSPMKGHSHVYWYRQLPEEGLKFMVYLQKENIIDESGMPKERFSAEFPKEGPSILRIQQVVRGDSAAYFCASSETGNYGYTFGSGTRLTVV.

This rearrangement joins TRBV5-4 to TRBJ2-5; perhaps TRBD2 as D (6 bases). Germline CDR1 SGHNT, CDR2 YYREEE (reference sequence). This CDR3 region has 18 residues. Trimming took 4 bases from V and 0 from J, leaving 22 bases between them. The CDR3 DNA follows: TGTGCCAGCAGCCCGGGAATGATTGGCGGAGGGTACCAAGAGACCCAGTACTTC. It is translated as CASSPGMIGGGYQETQYF.

CDR3 protein: CASRLDLGSNYGYTF. The CDR3 nucleotides are TGTGCCAGCAGATTAGACCTAGGGTCGAACTATGGCTACACCTTC. This chain uses TRBV28 with TRBJ1-2; D not resolved. Germline V CDR1 and CDR2: MDHEN, SYDVKM. The CDR3 consists of 15 residues. The V gene lost 6 bases and the J gene lost 2 bases, with 16 bases spanning the gap.

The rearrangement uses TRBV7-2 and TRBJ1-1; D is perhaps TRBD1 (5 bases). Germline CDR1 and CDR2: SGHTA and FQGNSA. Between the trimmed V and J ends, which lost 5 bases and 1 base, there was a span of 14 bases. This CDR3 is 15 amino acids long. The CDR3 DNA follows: TGTGCCAGCAGCCCGAGGGGCACCGAGAACACTGAAGCTTTCTTT. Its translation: CASSPRGTENTEAFF. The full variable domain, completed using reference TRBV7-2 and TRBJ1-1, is GAGVSQSPSNKVTEKGKDVELRCDPISGHTALYWYRQSLGQGLEFLIYFQGNSAPDKSGLPSDRFSAERTGGSVSTLTIQRTQQEDSAVYLCASSPRGTENTEAFFGQGTRLTVV.

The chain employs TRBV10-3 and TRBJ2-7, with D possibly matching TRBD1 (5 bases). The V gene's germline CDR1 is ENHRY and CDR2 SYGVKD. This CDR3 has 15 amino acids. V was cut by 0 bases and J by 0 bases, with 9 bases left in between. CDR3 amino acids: CAISESAGNSYEQYV. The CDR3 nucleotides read TGTGCCATCAGTGAGTCGGCAGGGAACTCCTACGAGCAGTACGTC.

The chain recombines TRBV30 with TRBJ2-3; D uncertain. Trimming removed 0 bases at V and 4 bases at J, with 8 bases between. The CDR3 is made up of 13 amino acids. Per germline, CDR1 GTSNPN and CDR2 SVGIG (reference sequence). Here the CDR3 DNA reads TGTGCCTGGAGTGTACTTGGGCCAGATACGCAGTATTTT. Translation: CAWSVLGPDTQYF.

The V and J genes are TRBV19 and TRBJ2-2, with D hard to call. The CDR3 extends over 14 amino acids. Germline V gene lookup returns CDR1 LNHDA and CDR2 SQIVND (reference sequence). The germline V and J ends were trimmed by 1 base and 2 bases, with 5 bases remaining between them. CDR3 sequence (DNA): TGTGCCAGTAGTATAGCCAGAAACACCGGGGAGCTGTTTTTT. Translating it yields CASSIARNTGELFF. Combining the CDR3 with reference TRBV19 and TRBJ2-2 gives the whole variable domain DGGITQSPKYLFRKEGQNVTLSCEQNLNHDAMYWYRQDPGQGLRLIYYSQIVNDFQKGDIAEGYSVSREKKESFPLTVTSAQKNPTAFYLCASSIARNTGELFFGEGSRLTVL.

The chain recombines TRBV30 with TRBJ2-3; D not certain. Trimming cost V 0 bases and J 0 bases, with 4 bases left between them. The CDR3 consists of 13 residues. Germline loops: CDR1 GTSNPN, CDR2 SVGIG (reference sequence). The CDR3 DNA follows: TGTGCCTGGAGTGTGGTGAGCACAGATACGCAGTATTTT. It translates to CAWSVVSTDTQYF. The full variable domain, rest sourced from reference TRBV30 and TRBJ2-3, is SQTIHQWPATLVQPVGSPLSLECTVEGTSNPNLYWYRQAAGRGLQLLFYSVGIGQISSEVPQNLSASRPQDRQFILSSKKLLLSDSGFYLCAWSVVSTDTQYFGPGTRLTVL.

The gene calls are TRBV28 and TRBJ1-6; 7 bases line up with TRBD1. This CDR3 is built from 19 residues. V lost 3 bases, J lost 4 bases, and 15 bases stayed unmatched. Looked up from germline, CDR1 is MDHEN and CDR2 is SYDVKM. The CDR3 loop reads CASSFGAPGQNQYNSPLHF. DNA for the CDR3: TGTGCCAGCAGTTTCGGGGCGCCGGGACAGAACCAGTATAATTCACCCCTCCACTTT.

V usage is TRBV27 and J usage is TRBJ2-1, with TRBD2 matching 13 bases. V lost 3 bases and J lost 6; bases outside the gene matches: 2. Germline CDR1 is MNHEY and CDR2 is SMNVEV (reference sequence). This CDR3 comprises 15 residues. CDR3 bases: TGTGCCAGCAGTTTTGGGACTAGCGGGACCAATGAGCAGTTCTTC. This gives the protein CASSFGTSGTNEQFF.

The CDR3 reads CASSSDGSGGTEAFF. In nucleotides, the CDR3 is TGTGCCAGCAGCTCCGACGGGTCGGGCGGCACTGAAGCTTTCTTT. This chain uses TRBV7-2 with TRBJ1-1; D remains unclear. V lost 4 bases and J 4 bases, leaving 16 bases between the germline ends. The CDR3 loop spans 15 amino acids. The germline gives CDR1 SGHTA, CDR2 FQGNSA.

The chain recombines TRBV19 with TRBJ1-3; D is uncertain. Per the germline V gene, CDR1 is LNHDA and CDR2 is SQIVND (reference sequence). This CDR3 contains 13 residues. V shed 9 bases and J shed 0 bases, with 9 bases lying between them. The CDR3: CASLQLSGNTIYF. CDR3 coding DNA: TGTGCCAGCTTACAGCTCTCTGGAAACACCATATATTTT.

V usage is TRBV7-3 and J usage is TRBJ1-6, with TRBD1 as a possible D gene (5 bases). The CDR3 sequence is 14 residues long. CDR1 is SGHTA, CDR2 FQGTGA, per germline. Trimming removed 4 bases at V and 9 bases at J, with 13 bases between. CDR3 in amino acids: CASSSQGGSSPLHF. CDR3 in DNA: TGTGCCAGCAGCTCCCAGGGAGGGAGTTCACCCCTCCACTTT.

CDR3: CASSSRDLLAKNIQYF. In DNA, the CDR3 is TGTGCCAGCTCATCCAGGGACCTCTTAGCCAAAAACATTCAGTACTTC. V usage is TRBV18 and J usage is TRBJ2-4, with D possibly called TRBD1 or TRBD2 (5 bases each). CDR1 is KGHSH, CDR2 LQKENI, per germline. Deletions cut 5 bases from V and 0 bases from J, with 14 bases between. The CDR3 consists of 16 residues. Full variable domain (rest looked up from reference TRBV18 and TRBJ2-4): NAGVMQNPRHLVRRRGQEARLRCSPMKGHSHVYWYRQLPEEGLKFMVYLQKENIIDESGMPKERFSAEFPKEGPSILRIQQVVRGDSAAYFCASSSRDLLAKNIQYFGAGTRLSVL.

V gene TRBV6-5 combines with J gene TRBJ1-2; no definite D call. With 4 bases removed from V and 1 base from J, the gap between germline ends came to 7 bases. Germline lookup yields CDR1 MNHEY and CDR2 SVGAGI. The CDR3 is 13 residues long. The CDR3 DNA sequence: TGTGCCAGCAGTTCCAGGCTTAACTATGGCTACACCTTC. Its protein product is CASSSRLNYGYTF.

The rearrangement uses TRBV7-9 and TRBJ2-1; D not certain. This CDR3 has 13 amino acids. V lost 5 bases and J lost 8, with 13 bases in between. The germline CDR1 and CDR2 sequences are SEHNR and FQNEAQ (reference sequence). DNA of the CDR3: TGTGCCAGCAGCGCATATCTTTCCGATGAGCAGTTCTTC. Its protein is CASSAYLSDEQFF.

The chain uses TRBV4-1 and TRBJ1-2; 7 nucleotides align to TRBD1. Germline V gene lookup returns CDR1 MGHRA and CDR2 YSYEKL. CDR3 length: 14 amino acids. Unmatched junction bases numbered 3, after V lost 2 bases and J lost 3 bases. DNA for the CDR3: TGCGCCAGCAGCCAACTTACAGGGGACTATGGCTACACCTTC. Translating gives CASSQLTGDYGYTF.

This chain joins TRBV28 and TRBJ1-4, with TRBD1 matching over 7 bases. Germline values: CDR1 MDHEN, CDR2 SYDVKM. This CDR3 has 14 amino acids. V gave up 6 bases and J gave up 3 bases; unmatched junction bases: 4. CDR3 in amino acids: CASRHRGANEKLFF. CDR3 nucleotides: TGTGCCAGCAGACACAGGGGAGCTAATGAAAAACTGTTTTTT.

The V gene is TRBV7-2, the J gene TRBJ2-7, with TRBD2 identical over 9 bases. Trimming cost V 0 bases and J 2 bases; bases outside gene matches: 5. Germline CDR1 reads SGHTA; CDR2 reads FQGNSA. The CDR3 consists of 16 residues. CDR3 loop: CASSLAATSGPYEQYF. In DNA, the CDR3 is TGTGCCAGCAGCTTAGCGGCGACTAGCGGACCCTACGAGCAGTACTTC. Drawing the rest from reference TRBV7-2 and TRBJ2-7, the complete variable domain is GAGVSQSPSNKVTEKGKDVELRCDPISGHTALYWYRQSLGQGLEFLIYFQGNSAPDKSGLPSDRFSAERTGGSVSTLTIQRTQQEDSAVYLCASSLAATSGPYEQYFGPGTRLTVT.

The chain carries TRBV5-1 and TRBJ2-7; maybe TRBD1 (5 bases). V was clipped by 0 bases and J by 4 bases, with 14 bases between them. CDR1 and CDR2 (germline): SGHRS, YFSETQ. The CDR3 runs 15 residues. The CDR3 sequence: CASSLASAGQYEQYV. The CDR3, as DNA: TGCGCCAGCAGCTTGGCCTCGGCAGGGCAATACGAGCAGTACGTC.

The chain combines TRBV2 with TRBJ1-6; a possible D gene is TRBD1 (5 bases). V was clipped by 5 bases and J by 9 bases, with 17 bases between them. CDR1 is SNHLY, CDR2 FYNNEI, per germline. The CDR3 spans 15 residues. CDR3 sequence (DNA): TGTGCCAGCAGTAGATCCGGACATCAGGCTTCACCCCTCCACTTT. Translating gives CASSRSGHQASPLHF.

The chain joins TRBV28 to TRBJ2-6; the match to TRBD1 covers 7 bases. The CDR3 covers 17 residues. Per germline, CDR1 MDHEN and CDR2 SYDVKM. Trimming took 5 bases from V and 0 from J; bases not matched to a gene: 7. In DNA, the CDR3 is TGTGCCAGCAGTCGACAGGGCCTGAGCTCTGGGGCCAACGTCCTGACTTTC. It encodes CASSRQGLSSGANVLTF. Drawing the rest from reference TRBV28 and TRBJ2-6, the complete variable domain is DVKVTQSSRYLVKRTGEKVFLECVQDMDHENMFWYRQDPGLGLRLIYFSYDVKMKEKGDIPEGYSVSREKKERFSLILESASTNQTSMYLCASSRQGLSSGANVLTFGAGSRLTVL.